This T cell receptor beta chain was recovered during a study of pediatric ulcerative colitis. Whole-study results and caveats: Rectal repertoires separated controls, mild-moderate and acute severe colitis.

V was trimmed by 6 bases and J by 5 bases, leaving 22 bases between them. This CDR3 is built from 16 residues. Germline V gene sequence: CDR1 SNHLY, CDR2 FYNNEI. Using immunoSEQ multiplex PCR, the repertoire was profiled, and TCRdb retains in-frame clones only, with some absent. This table has 17,000 or so clones, just under 75% appearing once. This clone was counted only a few times. No antigen is known for it. The rectum was sampled with one to two pinch biopsies at colonoscopy. The sequenced sample consisted of gut tissue. The chain uses TRBV2 and TRBJ2-5; perhaps D is TRBD1 or TRBD2 (5 bases each). The source is a girl aged 5 to 17 with moderate ulcerative colitis. In DNA form, the CDR3 reads TGTGCCAGCAGCGCCGACAATTGGGGGACCGGTGAGACCCAGTACTTC. Translating it yields CASSADNWGTGETQYF.